This passage covers 17 T cell receptor beta chains from one sample sequenced in a study of cytomegalovirus exposure and HLA in healthy donors. Sequencing was performed with immunoSEQ multiplex PCR; in TCRdb, only in-frame clones are kept and a portion is missing. The sample yields over 150,000 clones, about 90% seen once. Sequenced material: PBMCs. The origin of the receptors is a woman under 30 in good health and CMV-seropositive.

This clone was counted between two and nine times. The V and J genes are TRBV7-2 and TRBJ1-2, with a weak D call TRBD1 (6 bases). There are 13 residues in the CDR3. With 1 base removed from V and 7 bases from J, the gap between germline ends came to 10 bases. The germline V gene has CDR1 SGHTA and CDR2 FQGNSA. The CDR3, as DNA: TGTGCCAGCAGCTTAGTCAGGGGTGGTGGCTACACCTTC. Translating it yields CASSLVRGGGYTF.

The rearrangement links TRBV2 to TRBJ2-7; 7 bases align to TRBD1. The trim removed 6 bases at V and 2 bases at J, leaving 10 bases unmatched. The CDR3 covers 15 residues. Germline V gene data show CDR1 as SNHLY and CDR2 as FYNNEI. CDR3 sequence: CASRPGRDRAYEQYF. The DNA of the CDR3 is TGTGCCAGCAGACCCGGCCGGGACAGAGCCTACGAGCAGTACTTC. The full variable domain, with the rest looked up from reference TRBV2 and TRBJ2-7, is EPEVTQTPSHQVTQMGQEVILRCVPISNHLYFYWYRQILGQKVEFLVSFYNNEISEKSEIFDDQFSVERPDGSNFTLKIRSTKLEDSAMYFCASRPGRDRAYEQYFGPGTRLTVT.

The chain joins TRBV5-1 to TRBJ2-3, with 9 bases aligning to TRBD1. This CDR3 comprises 17 residues. Losses at the gene ends were 0 bases for V and 3 bases for J; bases not matched to a gene: 8. Germline loops: CDR1 SGHRS, CDR2 YFSETQ. CDR3 DNA: TGCGCCAGCAGCTTGGATGCGGACAGGGGCCGGACAGATACGCAGTATTTT. This translates into CASSLDADRGRTDTQYF.

This clone has only one observation. The chain has TRBV29-1 and TRBJ2-7, with D possibly TRBD1 on 6 matching bases. The length of the CDR3 is 13 residues. Trimming pared 6 bases from V and 3 bases from J, leaving 15 bases between. Germline CDR1 and CDR2: SQVTM and ANQGSEA. Here the CDR3 DNA reads TGCAGCGTGGCAGCAGGGGTGAGCTACGAGCAGTACTTC. Translation: CSVAAGVSYEQYF.

The chain is built from TRBV28 and TRBJ1-1; weak D call: TRBD1 (6 bases). The V gene's germline CDR1 is MDHEN and CDR2 SYDVKM. This CDR3 is built from 14 residues. V lost 8 bases, J lost 7 bases, and 20 bases lay in between. This CDR3 reads CASQTPTGPIEAFF. DNA for the CDR3: TGTGCCAGCCAGACGCCGACAGGACCTATTGAAGCTTTCTTT.

This clone has only one observation. The V call is TRBV5-4, the J call TRBJ2-2, with D perhaps matching TRBD1 (6 bases). The germline V gene encodes CDR1 SGHNT and CDR2 YYREEE (reference sequence). The CDR3 is 15 amino acids. V lost 3 bases to trimming and J lost 4 bases, with 13 bases between them. CDR3 DNA sequence: TGTGCCAGCAGCTCACACCAGGGGAGCACCGGGGAGCTGTTTTTT. This sequence encodes CASSSHQGSTGELFF.

The chain joins TRBV6-1 to TRBJ2-7; TRBD2 aligns across 11 bases. CDR1 and CDR2 from the germline V gene are MNHNS and SASEGT. The CDR3 has 15 amino acids. The V segment lost 2 bases and the J segment 3 bases; nucleotides outside the gene matches: 3. The CDR3 is CASSEQLAGVYEQYF. The DNA for the CDR3 is TGTGCCAGCAGTGAACAACTAGCGGGGGTCTACGAGCAGTACTTC.

The chain is built from TRBV29-1 and TRBJ2-7; D not certain. This CDR3 is 14 amino acids long. V was clipped by 0 bases and J by 4 bases, with 13 bases between them. Germline V gives CDR1 SQVTM, CDR2 ANQGSEA. CDR3 nucleotide sequence: TGCAGCGTTGAAGATTGGGCAGGCCAATACGAGCAGTACTTC. It specifies CSVEDWAGQYEQYF.

This sequence joins TRBV13 and TRBJ2-6, with D possibly being TRBD1 (6 bases). The CDR3 loop spans 16 amino acids. Germline CDR1 is PRHDT and CDR2 is FYEKMQ (reference sequence). V was trimmed by 5 bases and J by 4 bases, leaving 15 bases between them. The CDR3 sequence is CASSELQGLGANVLTF. Written as DNA, the CDR3 is TGTGCCAGCAGCGAACTTCAGGGGTTAGGGGCCAACGTCCTGACTTTC.

V is TRBV19 and J is TRBJ2-7; 7 nucleotides agree with TRBD1. Germline V CDR1 and CDR2: LNHDA, SQIVND (reference sequence). V shed 5 bases, J shed 7 bases, and the junction held 8 bases outside the gene matches. This CDR3 spans 13 amino acids. CDR3 residues: CASSQTGVWEQYF. The CDR3 region has the DNA TGTGCCAGTAGTCAAACAGGGGTCTGGGAGCAGTACTTC.

The rearrangement uses TRBV7-8 and TRBJ2-7, with 9 positions matching TRBD2. The V and J ends lost 1 base and 0 bases, in that order; junction bases with no gene match: 16. The CDR3 is 20 residues long. CDR1 SGHVS and CDR2 FQNEAQ come from the germline V gene. CDR3 region: CASSLDLRQRLAVPSYEQYF. CDR3 bases: TGTGCCAGCAGCTTAGACTTACGACAGAGACTAGCGGTGCCCTCCTACGAGCAGTACTTC.

V gene TRBV2 combines with J gene TRBJ2-5; 12 bases agree with TRBD2. Germline V lookup: CDR1 SNHLY, CDR2 FYNNEI. This CDR3 region has 15 residues. With 5 bases clipped from V and 3 bases from J, the junction kept 4 bases outside the gene matches. The CDR3 here is CASSLTSGGKETQYF. The CDR3 coding sequence is TGTGCCAGCAGTCTGACTAGCGGGGGCAAAGAGACCCAGTACTTC.

This chain links TRBV9 with TRBJ2-3; tentatively, D is TRBD2 (5 bases). Germline values: CDR1 SGDLS, CDR2 YYNGEE. Trimming took off 0 bases at V and 0 bases at J, with 11 bases between the two ends. This CDR3 contains 16 residues. This CDR3 reads CASSVVGAVSTDTQYF. DNA for the CDR3: TGTGCCAGCAGCGTAGTAGGAGCGGTGAGCACAGATACGCAGTATTTT. The whole variable domain, filled in from reference TRBV9 and TRBJ2-3, reads DSGVTQTPKHLITATGQRVTLRCSPRSGDLSVYWYQQSLDQGLQFLIQYYNGEERAKGNILERFSAQQFPDLHSELNLSSLELGDSALYFCASSVVGAVSTDTQYFGPGTRLTVL.

V is TRBV11-2 and J is TRBJ2-7; 8 nucleotides match TRBD1. The CDR3 extends over 19 amino acids. Germline CDR1 and CDR2: SGHAT and FQNNGV. With 4 bases clipped from V and 2 bases from J, the junction kept 19 bases outside the gene matches. The CDR3 DNA follows: TGTGCCAGCAGCTCAACCCCTCCGGGACAGGTTACCCCCGCCTACGAGCAGTACTTC. The encoded protein is CASSSTPPGQVTPAYEQYF.

The chain employs TRBV6-4 and TRBJ2-3; D is possibly TRBD2 (6 bases). Trimming took off 5 bases at V and 3 bases at J, with 12 bases between the two ends. The CDR3 sequence is 14 residues long. In germline, CDR1 is MRHNA, CDR2 SNTAGT. CDR3: CASSPRLETDTQYF. The DNA of the CDR3 is TGTGCCAGCAGTCCGAGACTAGAGACAGATACGCAGTATTTT.

The chain couples TRBV2 to TRBJ2-5, with TRBD2 identical over 8 bases. Germline V gene lookup returns CDR1 SNHLY and CDR2 FYNNEI. The CDR3 is 12 amino acids. V dropped 8 bases and J dropped 5; count of bases not matched to a gene: 4. Here the CDR3 DNA reads TGTGCCAGCCTAGCGGGTTTGGAGACCCAGTACTTC. As protein: CASLAGLETQYF.

CDR3 sequence reads: CASSEDLAGGPQYF. The CDR3 coding sequence is TGTGCCAGCAGTGAAGATCTAGCGGGGGGGCCTCAGTATTTT. The chain is built from TRBV2 and TRBJ2-3; 12 bases line up with TRBD2. Germline CDR1 and CDR2: SNHLY and FYNNEI. CDR3 length: 14 amino acids. The J segment lost 12 bases and the V segment lost 1 base, leaving 5 bases of the junction unmatched.